One and the same sample provided the 30 T cell receptor beta chains below, sequenced in a study of T cells after yellow fever vaccination. TCRdb itself ran the 5' RACE reads through MiXCR, one entry per CDR3 protein. The sample has over 200,000 distinct CDR3 sequences; about 7% are singletons. This specimen was CD4+ T cells sorted from PBMCs, taken on the day of the yellow fever booster vaccination. The receptors originated from a man aged 25 to 45 who received the YFV17D yellow fever vaccine.

The chain carries TRBV19 and TRBJ2-1; weak D call: TRBD2 (6 bases). Trimming took 1 base from V and 1 from J, leaving 11 bases between them. CDR1 is LNHDA and CDR2 is SQIVND in the germline V gene (reference sequence). The CDR3 sequence is 16 residues long. The CDR3 loop reads CASSIGAGRSYNEQFF. CDR3 bases: TGTGCCAGTAGTATAGGGGCAGGGAGGTCCTACAATGAGCAGTTCTTC.

This clonotype was detected only a few times. The gene calls are TRBV18 and TRBJ2-7; 7 bases match TRBD1. Germline CDR1 is KGHSH and CDR2 is LQKENI. With V trimmed by 0 bases and J by 2 bases, 4 bases remained unmatched. The CDR3 has 15 amino acids. CDR3 nucleotide sequence: TGTGCCAGCTCACCACCGACAGGGCGAGCCTACGAGCAGTACTTC. It is translated as CASSPPTGRAYEQYF.

In its sample, this clonotype was seen many times. The chain employs TRBV29-1 and TRBJ2-7; D not certain. This CDR3 has 13 amino acids. The germline V gene has CDR1 SQVTM and CDR2 ANQGSEA. V gave up 7 bases and J gave up 0 bases, with 13 bases separating them. The CDR3 DNA is TGCAGCGCCTTCGGACGGAGCTCCTACGAGCAGTACTTC. The encoded protein is CSAFGRSSYEQYF.

The sample holds many counts of this clonotype. The V call is TRBV12-3 or TRBV12-4, the J call TRBJ2-3, with D possibly TRBD2 on 5 matching bases. The germline V and J ends were trimmed by 1 base and 6 bases, with 11 bases remaining between them. The CDR3 contains 14 residues. DNA for the CDR3: TGTGCCAGCAGTTTAGTCCTAGCCCGGGATACGCAGTATTTT. Translation gives CASSLVLARDTQYF.

This clonotype was seen more than once but under ten times. This rearrangement joins TRBV20-1 to TRBJ2-7, with 7 positions matching TRBD2. The CDR3 is 15 residues long. V gave up 0 bases and J gave up 3 bases; unmatched junction bases: 8. The V gene's germline CDR1 is DFQATT and CDR2 SNEGSKA (reference sequence). The CDR3 reads CSARDSRAGDYEQYF. The CDR3, as DNA: TGCAGTGCTAGAGATAGTAGGGCGGGAGACTACGAGCAGTACTTC.

This chain connects TRBV5-1 to TRBJ2-5, with D unresolved. Looked up from germline, CDR1 is SGHRS and CDR2 is YFSETQ. The germline V and J ends were trimmed by 4 bases and 3 bases, with 10 bases remaining between them. This CDR3 comprises 13 residues. CDR3 sequence: CASSIRQKETQYF. In nucleotides, the CDR3 is TGCGCCAGCAGCATTCGTCAGAAAGAGACCCAGTACTTC.

This clonotype appeared many times. The V and J genes are TRBV4-2 and TRBJ1-2; perhaps TRBD1 as D (5 bases). Trimming stripped 0 bases from V and 8 bases from J, with 7 bases between. The CDR3 covers 12 residues. CDR1 and CDR2 (germline): LGHNA, YNFKEQ. CDR3: CASSQDRGGYTF. The CDR3 DNA is TGTGCCAGCAGCCAAGATAGGGGAGGCTACACCTTC.

This clonotype was picked up many times. This chain links TRBV20-1 with TRBJ2-1, with TRBD1 identical over 7 bases. J lost 6 bases, V lost 1 base, and 6 bases had no gene match. This CDR3 region has 14 residues. The germline gives CDR1 DFQATT, CDR2 SNEGSKA (reference sequence). CDR3 loop: CSARVQGLGNEQFF. DNA for the CDR3: TGCAGTGCTAGAGTACAGGGGCTTGGCAATGAGCAGTTCTTC.

This clonotype showed up just a few times. The chain is built from TRBV3-1 and TRBJ1-1; D gene unclear. The CDR3 consists of 14 residues. Germline V gene lookup returns CDR1 LGHDT and CDR2 YNNKEL (reference sequence). Deletions cut 4 bases from V and 1 base from J, with 10 bases between. CDR3 in amino acids: CASSPTQKNTEAFF. For the CDR3, the DNA is TGTGCCAGCAGCCCCACGCAAAAGAACACTGAAGCTTTCTTT.

This chain links TRBV6-2 or TRBV6-3 with TRBJ2-1; D is uncertain. Germline V gene sequence: CDR1 MNHEY, CDR2 SVGEGT. The CDR3 consists of 19 residues. V was shortened by 0 bases and J by 0 bases, with 18 bases between the two germline ends. CDR3 region: CASSYSIANGTSSYNEQFF. As DNA, the CDR3 is TGTGCCAGCAGTTACTCGATCGCTAACGGAACGAGCTCCTACAATGAGCAGTTCTTC.

The chain has TRBV30 and TRBJ2-4; no clear D. Looked up from germline, CDR1 is GTSNPN and CDR2 is SVGIG (reference sequence). CDR3 length: 15 residues. Trimming removed 0 bases from V and 0 bases from J, with 9 bases in between. In DNA form, the CDR3 reads TGTGCCTGGAGTGTTGCAGTTCTAGCCAAAAACATTCAGTACTTC. Its protein product is CAWSVAVLAKNIQYF.

This clonotype has only a few counts. V usage is TRBV4-3 and J usage is TRBJ2-7; TRBD2 agrees at 7 bases. Per germline, CDR1 LGHNA and CDR2 YSLEER. J gave up 2 bases and V 2 bases, and 12 bases lay outside the gene matches. The CDR3 extends over 17 amino acids. This CDR3 reads CASSQRGWGGNTYEQYF. Written as DNA, the CDR3 is TGCGCCAGCAGCCAAAGGGGATGGGGGGGAAATACCTACGAGCAGTACTTC.

This clonotype has at least ten counts. This sequence joins TRBV5-1 and TRBJ2-1; the match to TRBD1 covers 8 bases. The CDR3 extends over 15 amino acids. The germline V gene has CDR1 SGHRS and CDR2 YFSETQ. V was clipped by 4 bases and J by 7 bases; unmatched bases: 10. The CDR3 region has the DNA TGCGCCAGCAGCCCGGCCCTGGACAGGGCTAATGAGCAGTTCTTC. It translates to CASSPALDRANEQFF.

The CDR3 nucleotides read TGTGCCAGCAGGGGAACCGGTACGGCACGGGAGCAGTACTTC. This encodes CASRGTGTAREQYF. The J gene is TRBJ2-7, the V gene TRBV3-1; unclear D gene. V dropped 6 bases and J dropped 7 bases, with 19 bases sitting between them. Per the germline V gene, CDR1 is LGHDT and CDR2 is YNNKEL (reference sequence). The CDR3 spans 14 residues.

This clonotype has more than one count but fewer than ten. The V call is TRBV7-2, the J call TRBJ2-7, with a tentative D call TRBD2 (5 bases). This CDR3 region has 13 residues. The V and J ends lost 10 bases and 0 bases respectively, with 13 bases between them. Germline V gives CDR1 SGHTA, CDR2 FQGNSA. The CDR3 coding sequence is TGTGCCACCCAGCGGTCCCTCTCCTACGAGCAGTACTTC. Translating gives CATQRSLSYEQYF.

The table lists this clonotype with many counts. V and J are TRBV12-3 or TRBV12-4 and TRBJ2-5; D may correspond to TRBD1 or TRBD2 (5 bases each). This CDR3 contains 16 residues. Trimming pared 7 bases from V and 3 bases from J, leaving 21 bases between. CDR3 residues: CASKPFLRGAKETQYF. DNA of the CDR3: TGTGCCAGCAAACCCTTCCTCCGGGGCGCGAAAGAGACCCAGTACTTC.

This clonotype was found many times. This chain uses TRBV6-2 or TRBV6-3 with TRBJ2-7; TRBD1 matches 8 bases. Trimming took 10 bases from V and 0 from J; bases not matched to a gene: 17. CDR3 length: 17 amino acids. The germline V gene has CDR1 MNHEY and CDR2 SVGEGT. The DNA of the CDR3 is TGTGCCAACAACCTCAACCGGGACAGGCGGAGCTCCTACGAGCAGTACTTC. Translation gives CANNLNRDRRSSYEQYF.

This clonotype was observed a few times. The chain joins TRBV7-2 to TRBJ1-5, with 10 nucleotides matching TRBD1. The CDR3 has 14 residues. From germline, CDR1 is SGHTA and CDR2 FQGNSA. Germline trimming cut 5 bases from V and 7 bases from J; bases unmatched to any gene: 5. This CDR3 is CASSAMDRGQPQHF. The CDR3 region has the DNA TGTGCCAGCAGCGCGATGGACAGGGGGCAGCCCCAGCATTTT.

A note on this clonotype: A read error may be the cause here, since a much bigger clone is one base away. V gene TRBV3-1 combines with J gene TRBJ2-2; D unclear. Germline CDR1 is LGHDT and CDR2 is YNNKEL (reference sequence). Trimming removed 0 bases from V and 5 bases from J, with 7 bases in between. CDR3 length: 14 amino acids. In nucleotides, the CDR3 is TGTGCCAGCAGCCAAGATTCTGTTACCGGGGAGCTGTTTTTT. Amino acid sequence: CASSQDSVTGELFF.

This clonotype was counted ten times or more. The chain couples TRBV5-1 to TRBJ2-7; 9 positions match TRBD2. Per germline, CDR1 SGHRS and CDR2 YFSETQ. Germline trimming cut 1 base from V and 2 bases from J; bases unmatched to any gene: 10. The CDR3 has 17 residues. Written as DNA, the CDR3 is TGCGCCAGCAGCTTGAACGGGGCTAGCGGGGTCCCCTACGAGCAGTACTTC. Translated: CASSLNGASGVPYEQYF.

This clonotype was found many times. This chain connects TRBV6-1 to TRBJ1-2, with TRBD1 as a possible D gene (5 bases). The CDR3 length is 14 residues. Trimming removed 8 bases from V and 2 bases from J, with 15 bases in between. Germline V CDR1 and CDR2: MNHNS, SASEGT. The DNA for the CDR3 is TGTGCCAGCTCCCCCCCACAGGCGAACTATGGCTACACCTTC. Protein sequence: CASSPPQANYGYTF.

This chain uses TRBV5-1 with TRBJ1-2; no firm D call. In germline, CDR1 is SGHRS, CDR2 YFSETQ. The CDR3 totals 14 residues. The V gene lost 0 bases and the J gene lost 1 base, with 7 bases spanning the gap. CDR3 protein: CASSLVPSNYGYTF. CDR3 sequence (DNA): TGCGCCAGCAGCTTGGTTCCCAGTAACTATGGCTACACCTTC.

This clonotype was detected many times. J is TRBJ2-5 and V is TRBV7-8; 9 bases map to TRBD2. The germline CDR1 and CDR2 sequences are SGHVS and FQNEAQ. The CDR3 runs to 14 residues. V was clipped by 0 bases and J by 7 bases; unmatched bases: 3. The CDR3 is CASSLAPLAGTQYF. The DNA for the CDR3 is TGTGCCAGCAGCTTAGCGCCACTAGCGGGGACCCAGTACTTC.

This clonotype was observed at least ten times. The V call is TRBV15, the J call TRBJ1-2; D might be TRBD1 (6 bases). CDR1 is LNHNV and CDR2 is YYDKDF in the germline V gene (reference sequence). This CDR3 spans 13 amino acids. Trimming removed 6 bases from V and 5 bases from J, with 13 bases in between. CDR3 coding DNA: TGTGCCACCAGTCAGCTGAGGGGGTATGGCTACACCTTC. This gives the protein CATSQLRGYGYTF.

The CDR3 sequence: CASRTTGSGTDTQYF. The CDR3 DNA reads as TGCGCCAGCAGAACTACAGGCTCTGGCACAGATACGCAGTATTTT. The V gene is TRBV5-1, the J gene TRBJ2-3; a weak D match, TRBD1 (5 bases). V was trimmed by 5 bases and J by 1 base, leaving 14 bases between them. This CDR3 region has 15 residues. CDR1 and CDR2 from the germline V gene are SGHRS and YFSETQ.

The chain is built from TRBV20-1 and TRBJ2-1; D is possibly TRBD2 (6 bases). The CDR3 length is 11 residues. V lost 6 bases to trimming and J lost 8 bases, with 11 bases between them. Germline CDR1 DFQATT, CDR2 SNEGSKA (reference sequence). This CDR3 reads CSARLVYEQFF. The CDR3, as DNA: TGCAGTGCCCGACTAGTTTATGAGCAGTTCTTC.

This clonotype was seen more than once but under ten times. The CDR3 protein is CSASRGGGGNQPQHF. CDR3 sequence (DNA): TGCAGTGCTAGCCGGGGCGGAGGTGGCAATCAGCCCCAGCATTTT. V gene TRBV20-1 combines with J gene TRBJ1-5, with D perhaps TRBD1 (5 bases). The CDR3 is made up of 15 amino acids. CDR1 is DFQATT, CDR2 SNEGSKA, per germline (reference sequence). The germline V and J ends were trimmed by 3 bases and 2 bases, with 14 bases remaining between them.

The table lists this clonotype with a few counts. V usage is TRBV12-3 or TRBV12-4 and J usage is TRBJ2-4; no clear D. The CDR3 sequence is 16 residues long. V was clipped by 8 bases and J by 0 bases, with 17 bases between them. CDR3 sequence: CASQTDLLLAKNIQYF. The CDR3, as DNA: TGTGCCAGCCAAACCGACCTACTCCTAGCCAAAAACATTCAGTACTTC.

Ten or more counts support this clonotype. The V and J genes are TRBV7-6 and TRBJ2-1; D is possibly TRBD2 (6 bases). V shed 0 bases and J shed 4 bases, with 10 bases lying between them. The CDR3 is 15 residues long. Looked up from germline, CDR1 is SGHVS and CDR2 is FNYEAQ. For the CDR3, the DNA is TGTGCCAGCAGCTTAGCGGGAGGATGGTACAATGAGCAGTTCTTC. Amino acid sequence: CASSLAGGWYNEQFF. The whole variable domain, filled in from reference TRBV7-6 and TRBJ2-1, reads GAGVSQSPRYKVTKRGQDVALRCDPISGHVSLYWYRQALGQGPEFLTYFNYEAQQDKSGLPNDRFSAERPEGSISTLTIQRTEQRDSAMYRCASSLAGGWYNEQFFGPGTRLTVL.

The table lists this clonotype with many counts. CDR3 nucleotide sequence: TGCGCCAGTGCGACGGGGGAGCGGTACAATGAGCAGTTCTTC. The encoded protein is CASATGERYNEQFF. The chain combines TRBV5-1 with TRBJ2-1, with D possibly TRBD2 on 6 matching bases. Germline CDR1 reads SGHRS; CDR2 reads YFSETQ. V shed 8 bases and J shed 4 bases, with 16 bases lying between them. This CDR3 is 14 amino acids long.